This TCR beta chain comes out of a study of blood T cells in healthy people across ages. CDR3 size: 13 residues. CDR1 and CDR2 from the germline V gene are SNHLY and FYNNEI. This clonotype was seen a handful of times. Relative to the germline gene, one junction end is altered; a read error may explain this. With a J-beta primer mix and a sample-barcoded 5' primer, a second PCR ran about 7 to 12 cycles. TCRdb called the 5' RACE reads again in MiXCR, with one record for every CDR3 protein. The table records a few hundred thousand distinct CDR3 sequences, roughly a quarter of them present only once. This TCR came from a woman in her 70s in good health. The chain uses TRBV2 and TRBJ2-7; 9 nucleotides agree with TRBD1. Material for sequencing was blood. The CDR3 DNA is TGTGCCGGCGGGACAGGGAACCCCTACGAGCAGTGCTTC. This codes for CAGGTGNPYEQCF.